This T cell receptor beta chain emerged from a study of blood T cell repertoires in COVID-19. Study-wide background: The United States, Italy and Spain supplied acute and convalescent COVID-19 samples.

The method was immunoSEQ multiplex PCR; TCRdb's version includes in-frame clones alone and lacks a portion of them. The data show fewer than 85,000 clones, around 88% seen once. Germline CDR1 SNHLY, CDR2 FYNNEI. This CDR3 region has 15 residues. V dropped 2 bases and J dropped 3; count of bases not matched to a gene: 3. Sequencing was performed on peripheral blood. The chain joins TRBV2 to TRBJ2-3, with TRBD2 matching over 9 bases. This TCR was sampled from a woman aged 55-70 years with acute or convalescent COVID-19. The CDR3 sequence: CASSEHSGGTDTQYF. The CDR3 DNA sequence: TGTGCCAGCAGTGAACATAGCGGGGGAACAGATACGCAGTATTTT.